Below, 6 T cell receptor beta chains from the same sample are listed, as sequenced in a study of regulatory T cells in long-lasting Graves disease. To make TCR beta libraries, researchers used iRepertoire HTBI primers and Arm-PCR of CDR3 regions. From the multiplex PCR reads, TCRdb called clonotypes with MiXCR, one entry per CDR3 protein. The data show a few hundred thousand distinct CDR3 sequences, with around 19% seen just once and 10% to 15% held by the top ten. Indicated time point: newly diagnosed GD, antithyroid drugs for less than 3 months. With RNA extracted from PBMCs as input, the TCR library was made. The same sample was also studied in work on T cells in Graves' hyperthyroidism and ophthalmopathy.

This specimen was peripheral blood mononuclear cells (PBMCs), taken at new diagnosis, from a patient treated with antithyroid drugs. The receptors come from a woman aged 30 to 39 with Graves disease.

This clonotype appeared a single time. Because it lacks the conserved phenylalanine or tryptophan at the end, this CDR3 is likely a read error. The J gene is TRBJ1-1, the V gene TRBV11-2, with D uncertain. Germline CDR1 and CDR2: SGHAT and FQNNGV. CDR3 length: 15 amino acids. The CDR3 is CASSFSLGGNTEAFL. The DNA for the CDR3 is TGTGCCAGCAGCTTTAGTTTGGGAGGTAACACCGAAGCTTTCTTA.

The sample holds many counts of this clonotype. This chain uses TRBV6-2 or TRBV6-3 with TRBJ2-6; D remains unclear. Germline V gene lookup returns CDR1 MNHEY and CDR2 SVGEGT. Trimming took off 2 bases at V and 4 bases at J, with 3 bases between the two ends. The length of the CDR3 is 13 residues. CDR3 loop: CASSYPGANVLTF. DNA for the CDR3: TGTGCCAGCAGTTACCCCGGGGCCAACGTCCTGACTTTC.

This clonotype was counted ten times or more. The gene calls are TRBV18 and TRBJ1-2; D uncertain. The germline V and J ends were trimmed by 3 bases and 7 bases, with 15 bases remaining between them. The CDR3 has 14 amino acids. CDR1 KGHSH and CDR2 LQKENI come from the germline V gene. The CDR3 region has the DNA TGTGCCAGCTCACCCACCCAAGGCGTTGGTGGCTACACCTTC. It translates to CASSPTQGVGGYTF.

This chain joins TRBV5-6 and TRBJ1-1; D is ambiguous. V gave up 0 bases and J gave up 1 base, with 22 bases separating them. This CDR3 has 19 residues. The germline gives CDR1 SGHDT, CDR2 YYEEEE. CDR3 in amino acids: CASSLAVGFSPSWNTEAFF. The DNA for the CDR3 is TGTGCCAGCAGCTTGGCCGTGGGCTTCTCTCCCTCGTGGAACACTGAAGCTTTCTTT.

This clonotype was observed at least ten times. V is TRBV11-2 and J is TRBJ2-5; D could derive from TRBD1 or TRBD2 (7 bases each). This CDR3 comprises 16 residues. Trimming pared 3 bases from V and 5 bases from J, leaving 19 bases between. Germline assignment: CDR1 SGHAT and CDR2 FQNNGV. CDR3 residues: CASSLGQQGRGETQYF. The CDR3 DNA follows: TGTGCCAGCAGCTTGGGGCAACAGGGGCGGGGGGAGACCCAGTACTTC.

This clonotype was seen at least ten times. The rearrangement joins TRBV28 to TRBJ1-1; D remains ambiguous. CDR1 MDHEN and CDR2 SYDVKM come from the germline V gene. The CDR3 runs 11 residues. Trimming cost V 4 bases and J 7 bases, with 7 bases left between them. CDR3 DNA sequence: TGTGCCAGCAGTTACCAGGATGAAGCTTTCTTT. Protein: CASSYQDEAFF.